The 9 T cell receptor beta chains below all came from one sample that was sequenced in a study of blood T cells in healthy people across ages. With a J-beta primer mix and a sample-barcoded 5' primer, a second PCR ran 7 to 11 cycles. TCRdb independently ran MiXCR on the 5' RACE reads; one entry per CDR3 protein. The table shows some 670,000 distinct CDR3 sequences, with more than 45% occurring only once. The sample was blood. The receptors come from an elderly woman in good health.

In its sample, this clonotype was seen many times. V and J are TRBV20-1 and TRBJ2-3; TRBD1 matches at 8 bases. This CDR3 is built from 14 residues. Germline V CDR1 and CDR2: DFQATT, SNEGSKA (reference sequence). CDR3 in DNA: TGCAGCGCCCGGGACAGGTCTAGCACAGATACGCAGTATTTT. Translated: CSARDRSSTDTQYF.

In regard to this clonotype: A read error may be the cause here, since a much bigger clone is one base away. The J gene is TRBJ2-5, the V gene TRBV6-6; D unresolved. Germline loops: CDR1 MNHNY, CDR2 SVGAGI (reference sequence). The CDR3 length is 15 residues. The CDR3 region has the DNA TGTGCCAGCAGTTACTCTGTCATAAGTGAAGAGGCCCAGTACTTC. It encodes CASSYSVISEEAQYF.

The CDR3: CASSWAQGGGEKLFF. For the CDR3, the DNA is TGTGCCAGCAGCTGGGCACAGGGAGGCGGTGAAAAACTGTTTTTT. V gene TRBV7-9 combines with J gene TRBJ1-4; a possible D gene is TRBD1 (6 bases). Germline CDR1 SEHNR, CDR2 FQNEAQ (reference sequence). The V end was cut by 4 bases, the J end by 7 bases, with 16 bases between. The CDR3 is 15 amino acids.

With respect to this clonotype: Its ends do not fully match the called genes, so a read error is possible. J is TRBJ2-3 and V is TRBV6-6; 7 positions match TRBD2. Germline CDR1 is MNHNY and CDR2 is SVGAGI (reference sequence). The CDR3 is 17 residues long. CDR3 loop: CVSSYATSGGGADTQYF. The CDR3 DNA reads as TGTGTCAGCAGTTACGCTACGAGTGGCGGGGGAGCAGATACGCAGTATTTT.

V is TRBV6-5 and J is TRBJ2-1, with 13 bases fitting TRBD2. Trimming at V came to 0 bases and at J to 12 bases, leaving 5 bases not matched to a gene. CDR3 size: 15 residues. Germline V gene lookup returns CDR1 MNHEY and CDR2 SVGAGI. CDR3 DNA: TGTGCCAGCAGTTACTCCGGACTAGCGGGAGAGGTGCAGTTCTTC. It specifies CASSYSGLAGEVQFF.

About this clonotype itself: One end of the junction does not line up with germline, which may come from a read error. The chain couples TRBV10-3 to TRBJ2-5; TRBD2 aligns across 9 bases. The CDR3 runs to 15 residues. Germline CDR1 is ENHRY and CDR2 is SYGVKD. The CDR3 DNA is TGTGCCATCGGTGAGTCGACTCGACTAGCGGATGAGCAGTACTTC. Translating gives CAIGESTRLADEQYF.

For this clonotype: A read error is possible here, since a much larger clone lies one base away. V gene TRBV3-1 combines with J gene TRBJ2-5; the D gene is possibly TRBD1 (6 bases). Germline values: CDR1 LGHDT, CDR2 YNNKEL (reference sequence). The CDR3 consists of 20 residues. In nucleotides, the CDR3 is TGTGCCTGCAGCCAAGTGTTTGGTGGGACATCTACAGGACTGGGGGAGACCCAGTACTTC. This gives the protein CACSQVFGGTSTGLGETQYF.

V gene TRBV5-1 combines with J gene TRBJ2-4, with 7 bases lining up with TRBD2. The V segment lost 3 bases and the J segment 13 bases; nucleotides outside the gene matches: 25. Germline V gene sequence: CDR1 SGHRS, CDR2 YFSETQ. The CDR3 has 18 residues. The CDR3: CASSWSPTRGTLNNEQYF. The CDR3 DNA reads as TGCGCCAGCAGCTGGTCCCCAACGCGGGGGACCCTGAACAATGAGCAGTACTTC.

DNA of the CDR3: TGTGCTAGTGGTTTGGGGAGTTGGAGCACAGATACGCAGTATTTT. It yields the protein CASGLGSWSTDTQYF. This sequence joins TRBV12-5 and TRBJ2-3; no clear D gene. CDR1 is LGHNT and CDR2 is FRNRAP in the germline V gene. The CDR3 runs 15 residues. The V and J ends lost 1 base and 0 bases respectively, with 8 bases between them.